The clone carrying this T cell receptor (beta chain) occurred many times. The target antigen is unknown. The sample originates from a study of molecular identifiers for immune sequencing clone quantification. The study, taken as a whole, reports: Identical TCR molecules that share a barcode could lead to an underestimation of highly expanded clone sizes.

Using a CD8+CD4-CCR7+CD45RA+ phenotype, naive CD8 T cells were sorted. Via MiXCR, TCRdb re-called the PCR reads, giving one row per CDR3 protein. The table has 50,000 or so distinct CDR3 sequences, roughly 24% seen once. Germline lookup yields CDR1 MNHNY and CDR2 SVGAGI (reference sequence). V lost 7 bases and J lost 3; bases outside the gene matches: 10. The CDR3 is made up of 15 amino acids. The sample was naive CD8+ T cells from blood, with Jurkat cell RNA spiked in. Specified subset: FACS-sorted CD8+CD4-CCR7+CD45RA+ naive T cells. The chain has TRBV6-6 and TRBJ2-7; TRBD2 agrees at 9 bases. This receptor was taken from a human donor in good health. Some libraries in this study had Jurkat cell RNA spiked in. CDR3 sequence (DNA): TGTGCCAGCACATCCGGGACTAGCAGTATCTACGAGCAGTACTTC. Translating it yields CASTSGTSSIYEQYF.